This TCR beta chain stems from a study of graft-versus-host responses after intestinal transplantation. Background on the study: Every one of the recipients received anti-thymocyte globulin induction and afterwards took tacrolimus and steroids for three to four years. Findings and limits, study-wide: Researchers found peak circulating GvH clone levels linked to early post-transplant HvG declines.

This CDR3 comprises 13 residues. Germline values: CDR1 MNHEY, CDR2 SVGAGI. With 3 bases removed from V and 1 base from J, the gap between germline ends came to 6 bases. The repertoire was sequenced with immunoSEQ multiplex PCR; TCRdb's copy has only in-frame clones and lacks some. The sample gives tens of thousands of clones, around nine tenths of which show up once; 2.7% is in the top ten. Concerning this clone: Its antigen is unidentified.

The chain recombines TRBV6-5 with TRBJ1-1, with D uncertain. The receptor comes from a human patient who received an intestinal transplant, so some T cells may come from the graft donor. Here the sequenced sample was PBMCs, taken about 120 days after intestinal transplantation. DNA of the CDR3: TGTGCCAGCAGTTATGCGGAGAACACTGAAGCTTTCTTT. It translates to CASSYAENTEAFF.